These 29 T cell receptor beta chains originate from one sample sequenced in a study of OX40 agonist ivuxolimab in advanced cancers. Clones were read by immunoSEQ multiplex PCR, and TCRdb kept only the in-frame ones, dropping some. The sample holds approximately 47,000 clones, almost 90% seen once. This specimen consisted of CD4+ or CD8+ T cells sorted from blood, obtained in a trial of the OX40 agonist ivuxolimab. These receptors all stem from an adult with an advanced solid tumor such as melanoma, head and neck, liver or kidney cancer.

By share, this clone counts as medium-sized. The genes are TRBV7-3 and TRBJ2-7; the match to TRBD2 covers 7 bases. Germline V gene sequence: CDR1 SGHTA, CDR2 FQGTGA. The J segment lost 6 bases and the V segment lost 1 base, leaving 6 bases of the junction unmatched. The CDR3 covers 14 residues. This CDR3 is CASSLSAGVFEQYF. DNA of the CDR3: TGTGCCAGCAGCTTAAGTGCGGGAGTGTTCGAGCAGTACTTC.

The chain is built from TRBV11-2 and TRBJ2-1; D might be TRBD2 (6 bases). The germline V and J ends were trimmed by 5 bases and 3 bases, with 11 bases remaining between them. This CDR3 comprises 14 residues. Germline-derived CDR1 and CDR2 are SGHAT and FQNNGV. CDR3 sequence (DNA): TGTGCCAGCAGCACGGAGGGGCACTACAATGAGCAGTTCTTC. Protein sequence: CASSTEGHYNEQFF.

This chain links TRBV28 with TRBJ2-7; 11 bases match TRBD2. Germline V gives CDR1 MDHEN, CDR2 SYDVKM. This CDR3 is built from 12 residues. Trimming took 6 bases from V and 6 from J; bases not matched to a gene: 1. The CDR3 coding sequence is TGTGCCAGCAGACTAGCGGGAGTCGAGCAGTACTTC. Translating gives CASRLAGVEQYF.

The gene calls are TRBV9 and TRBJ1-2; the D gene is possibly TRBD1 (5 bases). The CDR3 covers 14 residues. V dropped 1 base and J dropped 10 bases, with 17 bases sitting between them. Per germline, CDR1 SGDLS and CDR2 YYNGEE. For the CDR3, the DNA is TGTGCCAGCAGCGTATCCTTTGACAGCCTCCTCTACACCTTC. The encoded protein is CASSVSFDSLLYTF.

The chain is built from TRBV5-1 and TRBJ1-2; 8 bases agree with TRBD1. The germline V gene has CDR1 SGHRS and CDR2 YFSETQ. This CDR3 comprises 13 residues. The trim removed 4 bases at V and 6 bases at J, leaving 5 bases unmatched. The CDR3 sequence is CASSLDRGDGYTF. DNA of the CDR3: TGCGCCAGCAGCCTCGACAGGGGAGATGGCTACACCTTC.

The chain recombines TRBV5-5 with TRBJ2-1, with 12 positions matching TRBD2. In germline, CDR1 is SGHKS, CDR2 YYEKEE (reference sequence). Germline trimming cut 4 bases from V and 3 bases from J; bases unmatched to any gene: 2. This CDR3 has 15 amino acids. CDR3 nucleotides: TGTGCCAGCAGCGGACTAGCGGGGAGCTACAATGAGCAGTTCTTC. Its translation: CASSGLAGSYNEQFF.

The genes are TRBV30 and TRBJ2-7; 10 bases agree with TRBD2. The ends lost 3 bases at V and 3 bases at J; junction bases unmatched: 8. Germline V lookup: CDR1 GTSNPN, CDR2 SVGIG (reference sequence). The CDR3 is 15 amino acids. The CDR3 reads CAWRPWASGSYEQYF. The CDR3 bases are TGTGCCTGGAGGCCGTGGGCTAGCGGGAGCTACGAGCAGTACTTC.

The chain employs TRBV6-6 and TRBJ2-7; 8 bases match TRBD2. Per the germline V gene, CDR1 is MNHNY and CDR2 is SVGAGI (reference sequence). Trimming cost V 6 bases and J 2 bases; bases outside gene matches: 6. This CDR3 contains 14 residues. CDR3 in DNA: TGTGCCAGCAGCCTTACTAGCGGAACCTACGAGCAGTACTTC. Amino acids: CASSLTSGTYEQYF.

This chain links TRBV28 with TRBJ1-6, with D possibly matching TRBD1 (6 bases). Germline V gene lookup returns CDR1 MDHEN and CDR2 SYDVKM. This CDR3 has 13 residues. The V and J ends lost 6 bases and 9 bases respectively, with 12 bases between them. Written as DNA, the CDR3 is TGTGCCAGCAGGGGGAGGGGGGGTTCACCCCTCCACTTT. Protein product: CASRGRGGSPLHF. Full variable domain (outside the CDR3, taken from reference TRBV28 and TRBJ1-6): DVKVTQSSRYLVKRTGEKVFLECVQDMDHENMFWYRQDPGLGLRLIYFSYDVKMKEKGDIPEGYSVSREKKERFSLILESASTNQTSMYLCASRGRGGSPLHFGNGTRLTVT.

The chain joins TRBV2 to TRBJ1-5; 7 bases align to TRBD1. The V gene end was trimmed by 6 bases and the J gene end by 6 bases; junction bases not matched to a gene: 5. In germline, CDR1 is SNHLY, CDR2 FYNNEI. The CDR3 has 13 amino acids. The CDR3 region is CASRTDRVQPQHF. In nucleotides, the CDR3 is TGTGCCAGCAGAACCGACAGGGTTCAGCCCCAGCATTTT. Drawing the rest from reference TRBV2 and TRBJ1-5, the complete variable domain is EPEVTQTPSHQVTQMGQEVILRCVPISNHLYFYWYRQILGQKVEFLVSFYNNEISEKSEIFDDQFSVERPDGSNFTLKIRSTKLEDSAMYFCASRTDRVQPQHFGDGTRLSIL.

The chain has TRBV28 and TRBJ2-5, with a possible D match to TRBD1 (5 bases). V was cut by 8 bases and J by 5 bases, with 21 bases left in between. Germline-derived CDR1 and CDR2 are MDHEN and SYDVKM. This CDR3 region has 15 residues. This CDR3 reads CASHPATASSETQYF. DNA of the CDR3: TGTGCCAGCCACCCAGCGACAGCCTCTTCGGAGACCCAGTACTTC.

This CDR3 is CASSSGGTMSGNTIYF. The CDR3 DNA follows: TGTGCCAGCAGCTCGGGGGGAACGATGTCTGGAAACACCATATATTTT. The chain joins TRBV7-2 to TRBJ1-3, with TRBD1 as a possible D gene (5 bases). V shed 4 bases and J shed 1 base, with 14 bases lying between them. Germline CDR1 is SGHTA and CDR2 is FQGNSA. The CDR3 length is 16 residues.

This rearrangement joins TRBV6-4 to TRBJ2-2; 9 bases line up with TRBD2. The CDR3 contains 15 residues. V was pared by 5 bases and J by 6 bases, with 7 bases of the junction left unmatched. CDR1 is MRHNA and CDR2 is SNTAGT in the germline V gene. DNA of the CDR3: TGTGCCAGCAGTCCCTTTAGCGGGAGCGCCGGGGAGCTGTTTTTT. Translated: CASSPFSGSAGELFF.

The rearrangement uses TRBV27 and TRBJ1-2, with 9 bases lining up with TRBD1. J lost 1 base, V lost 6 bases, and 3 bases had no gene match. This CDR3 is built from 14 residues. From germline, CDR1 is MNHEY and CDR2 SMNVEV (reference sequence). CDR3 DNA: TGTGCCAGCAGGGACAGGGGATTTAACTATGGCTACACCTTC. It specifies CASRDRGFNYGYTF.

This chain joins TRBV28 and TRBJ1-4; D unresolved. The V end lost 9 bases, the J end lost 5 bases, and 10 bases lay between the germline ends. The CDR3 sequence is 12 residues long. CDR1 and CDR2 from the germline V gene are MDHEN and SYDVKM. CDR3 nucleotide sequence: TGTGCCAGTTGGACGGAGAATGAAAAACTGTTTTTT. It yields the protein CASWTENEKLFF.

This clone appeared a few times. V usage is TRBV5-8 and J usage is TRBJ2-1; the D call may be TRBD1 or TRBD2 (5 bases each). Germline CDR1 SGHTS, CDR2 YDEGEE. This CDR3 has 16 residues. V shed 4 bases and J shed 0 bases, with 14 bases lying between them. The CDR3 protein is CASSPRDGHSYNEQFF. CDR3 bases: TGTGCCAGCAGCCCTCGGGACGGCCACTCCTACAATGAGCAGTTCTTC.

CDR3 coding DNA: TGTGCCAGCAGTTTATACTCGAGGACTGAAGCTTTCTTT. Its translation: CASSLYSRTEAFF. This chain links TRBV27 with TRBJ1-1; D gene ambiguous. This CDR3 is 13 amino acids long. Germline CDR1 and CDR2: MNHEY and SMNVEV (reference sequence). V was pared by 1 base and J by 5 bases, with 8 bases between.

The CDR3 coding sequence is TGTGCCAGCAGTGAAACGGGATTGATGAACACTGAAGCTTTCTTT. Amino acid sequence: CASSETGLMNTEAFF. The genes are TRBV25-1 and TRBJ1-1; D is unresolved. Trimming took 2 bases from V and 0 from J, leaving 10 bases between them. CDR3 length: 15 amino acids. Germline CDR1 and CDR2: MGHDK and SYGVNS.

The V call is TRBV11-1, the J call TRBJ2-2; TRBD1 aligns across 9 bases. The CDR3 consists of 13 residues. Trimming cost V 6 bases and J 15 bases; bases outside gene matches: 11. Germline CDR1 is SGHAT and CDR2 is FQDESV (reference sequence). CDR3 nucleotides: TGTGCCAGCAGTCATTCGGGACAGGGATGGGTGTTTTTT. This sequence encodes CASSHSGQGWVFF.

CDR3 amino acids: CASSPWRSNNTGELFF. The CDR3 region has the DNA TGCGCCAGCAGCCCCTGGAGGTCTAACAACACCGGGGAGCTGTTTTTT. V is TRBV4-1 and J is TRBJ2-2, with D maybe TRBD2 (5 bases). Germline V gene data show CDR1 as MGHRA and CDR2 as YSYEKL. V lost 4 bases to trimming and J lost 2 bases, with 14 bases between them. The CDR3 sequence is 16 residues long.

The DNA for the CDR3 is TGTGCCAGCAGCTTACAGACAGGGGGTCAAGAGACCCAGTACTTC. This gives the protein CASSLQTGGQETQYF. This chain joins TRBV7-9 and TRBJ2-5, with TRBD1 matching over 9 bases. After removal of 2 bases from V and 2 bases from J, the junction contained 3 bases not matched to a gene. CDR1 SEHNR and CDR2 FQNEAQ come from the germline V gene (reference sequence). CDR3 length: 15 residues. The full variable domain, in which reference TRBV7-9 and TRBJ2-5 provide the parts outside the CDR3, is DTGVSQNPRHKITKRGQNVTFRCDPISEHNRLYWYRQTLGQGPEFLTYFQNEAQLEKSRLLSDRFSAERPKGSFSTLEIQRTEQGDSAMYLCASSLQTGGQETQYFGPGTRLLVL.

The chain recombines TRBV5-1 with TRBJ2-7, with 10 bases that match TRBD2. The J segment lost 4 bases and the V segment lost 0 bases, leaving 4 bases of the junction unmatched. Per the germline V gene, CDR1 is SGHRS and CDR2 is YFSETQ. The length of the CDR3 is 15 residues. In DNA form, the CDR3 reads TGCGCCAGCAGCTTGGCGGGAGCGGGAGGGTACGAGCAGTACTTC. Translation: CASSLAGAGGYEQYF.

The chain combines TRBV19 with TRBJ2-3, with 8 bases aligning to TRBD1. After removal of 2 bases from V and 5 bases from J, the junction contained 6 bases not matched to a gene. The germline V gene has CDR1 LNHDA and CDR2 SQIVND (reference sequence). The CDR3 contains 15 residues. In DNA form, the CDR3 reads TGTGCCAGTAGTATACAGGGGGCAGGTGGAGATACGCAGTATTTT. Protein product: CASSIQGAGGDTQYF.

The chain uses TRBV18 and TRBJ1-1, with 7 bases fitting TRBD1. V lost 2 bases and J lost 3; bases outside the gene matches: 6. Germline values: CDR1 KGHSH, CDR2 LQKENI. The CDR3 runs to 15 residues. This chain's CDR3 is CASSPNRGMDTEAFF. The CDR3 DNA sequence: TGTGCCAGCTCACCAAACAGGGGCATGGACACTGAAGCTTTCTTT.

The chain is built from TRBV20-1 and TRBJ2-5; the D is unclear. The CDR3 is 11 residues long. The germline V and J ends were trimmed by 5 bases and 2 bases, with 6 bases remaining between them. Germline V gives CDR1 DFQATT, CDR2 SNEGSKA (reference sequence). CDR3 loop: CSALSQETQYF. The CDR3 DNA follows: TGCAGTGCTCTGTCTCAAGAGACCCAGTACTTC.

In DNA, the CDR3 is TGTGCCAGCAGCTTAGCAAGCTCAGGGACTGGGGCCAACGTCCTGACTTTC. It yields the protein CASSLASSGTGANVLTF. The chain couples TRBV11-3 to TRBJ2-6, with D maybe TRBD1 (5 bases). CDR1 and CDR2 (germline): SGHNT, YENEEA. CDR3 length equals 17 residues. V lost 1 base, J lost 2 bases, and 12 bases lay in between. The full variable domain, in which reference TRBV11-3 and TRBJ2-6 provide the parts outside the CDR3, is EAGVVQSPRYKIIEKKQPVAFWCNPISGHNTLYWYLQNLGQGPELLIRYENEEAVDDSQLPKDRFSAERLKGVDSTLKIQPAELGDSAVYLCASSLASSGTGANVLTFGAGSRLTVL.

In its sample, this clone is medium-sized. The chain links TRBV19 to TRBJ1-4, with 7 nucleotides matching TRBD1. Germline CDR1 and CDR2: LNHDA and SQIVND (reference sequence). V dropped 1 base and J dropped 7; count of bases not matched to a gene: 3. There are 14 residues in the CDR3. This chain's CDR3 is CASSIGQGSEKLFF. The CDR3 DNA is TGTGCCAGTAGTATAGGACAGGGATCTGAAAAACTGTTTTTT.

The chain recombines TRBV5-4 with TRBJ1-1; possibly TRBD1 for D (5 bases). This CDR3 contains 15 residues. Germline assignment: CDR1 SGHNT and CDR2 YYREEE (reference sequence). V was trimmed by 3 bases and J by 0 bases, leaving 12 bases between them. As DNA, the CDR3 is TGTGCCAGCAGCTCAGGTGTGGGACTGAACACTGAAGCTTTCTTT. Translation: CASSSGVGLNTEAFF.

The CDR3 coding sequence is TGTGCCAGCAGCCATCGACACGCGGGACAGGAGAACCAAGAGACCCAGTACTTC. Translation: CASSHRHAGQENQETQYF. The chain joins TRBV4-2 to TRBJ2-5; TRBD1 agrees at 8 bases. V was clipped by 3 bases and J by 0 bases; unmatched bases: 12. This CDR3 is 18 amino acids long. Germline-derived CDR1 and CDR2 are LGHNA and YNFKEQ.